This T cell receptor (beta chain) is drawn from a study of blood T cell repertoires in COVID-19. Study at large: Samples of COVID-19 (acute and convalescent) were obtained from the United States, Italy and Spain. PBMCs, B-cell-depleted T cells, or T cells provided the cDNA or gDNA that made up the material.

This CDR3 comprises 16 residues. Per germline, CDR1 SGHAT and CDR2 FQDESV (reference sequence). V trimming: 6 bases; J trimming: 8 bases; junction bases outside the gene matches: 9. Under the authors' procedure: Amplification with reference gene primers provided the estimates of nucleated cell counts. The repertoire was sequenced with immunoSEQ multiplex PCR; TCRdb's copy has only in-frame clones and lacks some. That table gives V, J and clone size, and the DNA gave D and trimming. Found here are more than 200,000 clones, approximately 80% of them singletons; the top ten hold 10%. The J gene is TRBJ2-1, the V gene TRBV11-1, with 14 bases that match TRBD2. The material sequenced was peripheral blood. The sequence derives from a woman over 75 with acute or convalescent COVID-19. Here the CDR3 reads CASSPLTSGGAYEQFF. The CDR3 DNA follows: TGTGCCAGCAGTCCTTTGACTAGCGGGGGGGCGTATGAGCAGTTCTTC.